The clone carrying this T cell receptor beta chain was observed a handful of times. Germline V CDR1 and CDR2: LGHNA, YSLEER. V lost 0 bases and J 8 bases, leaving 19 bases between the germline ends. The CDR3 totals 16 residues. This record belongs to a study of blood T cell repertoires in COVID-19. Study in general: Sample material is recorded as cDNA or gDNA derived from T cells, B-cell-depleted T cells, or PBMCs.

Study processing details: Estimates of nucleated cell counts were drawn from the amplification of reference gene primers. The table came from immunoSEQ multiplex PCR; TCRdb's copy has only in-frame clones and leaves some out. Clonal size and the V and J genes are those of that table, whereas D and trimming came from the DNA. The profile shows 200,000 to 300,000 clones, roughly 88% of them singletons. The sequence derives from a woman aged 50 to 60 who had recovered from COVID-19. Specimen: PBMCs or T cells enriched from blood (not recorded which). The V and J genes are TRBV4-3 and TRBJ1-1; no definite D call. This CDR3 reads CASSQEVFGEVPEAFF. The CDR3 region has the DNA TGCGCCAGCAGCCAAGAAGTTTTTGGGGAGGTCCCCGAAGCTTTCTTT.